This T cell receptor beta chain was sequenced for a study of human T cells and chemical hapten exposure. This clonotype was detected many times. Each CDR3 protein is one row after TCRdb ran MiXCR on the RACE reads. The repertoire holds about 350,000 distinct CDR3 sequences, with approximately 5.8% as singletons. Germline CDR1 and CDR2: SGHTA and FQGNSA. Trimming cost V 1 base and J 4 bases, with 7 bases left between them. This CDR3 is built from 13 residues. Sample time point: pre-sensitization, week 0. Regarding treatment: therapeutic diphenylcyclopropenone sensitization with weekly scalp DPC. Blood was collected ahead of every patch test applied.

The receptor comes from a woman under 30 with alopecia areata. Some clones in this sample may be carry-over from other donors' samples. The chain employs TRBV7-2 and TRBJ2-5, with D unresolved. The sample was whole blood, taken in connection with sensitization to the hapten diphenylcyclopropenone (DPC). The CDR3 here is CASSLGVRETQYF. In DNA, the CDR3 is TGTGCCAGCAGCTTAGGGGTGAGAGAGACCCAGTACTTC.